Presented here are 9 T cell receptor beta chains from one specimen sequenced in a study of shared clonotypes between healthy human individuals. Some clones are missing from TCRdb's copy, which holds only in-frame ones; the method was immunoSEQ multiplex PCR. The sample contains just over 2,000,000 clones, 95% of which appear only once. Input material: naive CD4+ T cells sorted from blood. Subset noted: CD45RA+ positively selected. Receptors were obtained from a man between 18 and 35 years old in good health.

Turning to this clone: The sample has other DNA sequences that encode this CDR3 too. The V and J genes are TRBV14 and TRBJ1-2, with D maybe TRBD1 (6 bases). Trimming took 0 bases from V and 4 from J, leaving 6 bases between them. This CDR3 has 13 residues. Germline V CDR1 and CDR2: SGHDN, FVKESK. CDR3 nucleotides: TGTGCCAGCAGCCAAGACAGGGGCTATGGCTACACCTTC. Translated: CASSQDRGYGYTF.

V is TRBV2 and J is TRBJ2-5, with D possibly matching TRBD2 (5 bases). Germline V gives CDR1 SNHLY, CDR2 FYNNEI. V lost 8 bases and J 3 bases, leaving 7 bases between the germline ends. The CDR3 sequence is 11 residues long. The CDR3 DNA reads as TGTGCCAGCGGGCGGGAAGAGACCCAGTACTTC. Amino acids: CASGREETQYF.

The CDR3 loop reads CASSERGQSVQPQHF. In DNA, the CDR3 is TGTGCCAGCAGTGAAAGGGGACAGAGCGTTCAGCCCCAGCATTTT. The chain recombines TRBV6-1 with TRBJ1-5, with 7 bases fitting TRBD1. V trimming: 2 bases; J trimming: 6 bases; junction bases outside the gene matches: 7. This CDR3 is 15 amino acids long. The germline gives CDR1 MNHNS, CDR2 SASEGT.

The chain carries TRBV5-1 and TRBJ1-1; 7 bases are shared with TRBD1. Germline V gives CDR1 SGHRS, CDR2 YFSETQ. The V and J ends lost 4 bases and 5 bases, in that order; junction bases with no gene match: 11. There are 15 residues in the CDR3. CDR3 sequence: CASSTRTGSGTEAFF. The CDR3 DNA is TGCGCCAGCAGCACCCGGACAGGTTCGGGGACTGAAGCTTTCTTT.

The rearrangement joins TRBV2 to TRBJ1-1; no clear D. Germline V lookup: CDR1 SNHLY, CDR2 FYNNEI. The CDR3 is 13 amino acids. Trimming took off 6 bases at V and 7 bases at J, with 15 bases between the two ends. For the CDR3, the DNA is TGTGCCAGCAGGACCCGGACCCCCCTTGAAGCTTTCTTT. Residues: CASRTRTPLEAFF.

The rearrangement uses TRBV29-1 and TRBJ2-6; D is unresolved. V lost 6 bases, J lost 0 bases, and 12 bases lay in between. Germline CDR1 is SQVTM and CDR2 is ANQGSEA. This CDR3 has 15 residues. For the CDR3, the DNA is TGCAGCGTGTTAACTGACCCCTCTGGGGCCAACGTCCTGACTTTC. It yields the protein CSVLTDPSGANVLTF. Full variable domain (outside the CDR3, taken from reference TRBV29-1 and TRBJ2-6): SAVISQKPSRDICQRGTSLTIQCQVDSQVTMMFWYRQQPGQSLTLIATANQGSEATYESGFVIDKFPISRPNLTFSTLTVSNMSPEDSSIYLCSVLTDPSGANVLTFGAGSRLTVL.

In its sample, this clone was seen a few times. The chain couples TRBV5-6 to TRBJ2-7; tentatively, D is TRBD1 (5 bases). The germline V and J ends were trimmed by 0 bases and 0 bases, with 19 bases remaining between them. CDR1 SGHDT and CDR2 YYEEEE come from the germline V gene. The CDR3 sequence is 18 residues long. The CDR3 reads CASSLAGSRSRPSYEQYF. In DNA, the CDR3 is TGTGCCAGCAGCTTGGCAGGGTCCAGGAGTCGCCCCTCCTACGAGCAGTACTTC.

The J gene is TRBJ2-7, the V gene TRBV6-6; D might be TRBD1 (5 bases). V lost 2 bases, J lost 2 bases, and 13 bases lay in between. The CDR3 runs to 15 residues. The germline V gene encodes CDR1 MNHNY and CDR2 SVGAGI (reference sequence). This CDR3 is CASSYHGQGTYEQYF. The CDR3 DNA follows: TGTGCCAGCAGTTACCACGGGCAGGGCACCTACGAGCAGTACTTC.

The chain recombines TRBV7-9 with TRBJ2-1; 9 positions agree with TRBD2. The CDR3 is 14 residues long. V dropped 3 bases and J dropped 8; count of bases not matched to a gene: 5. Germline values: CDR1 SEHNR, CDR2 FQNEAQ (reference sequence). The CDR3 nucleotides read TGTGCCAGCAGCTTCGCGGGAGGGCCCTATGAGCAGTTCTTC. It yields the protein CASSFAGGPYEQFF.